This paragraph reports one T cell receptor beta chain. The data stem from a study of blood T cell repertoires in COVID-19. Study information: Sources were T cells, B-cell-depleted T cells, or PBMCs; the material itself was cDNA or gDNA.

Germline lookup yields CDR1 SGHDN and CDR2 FVKESK. The CDR3 runs 13 residues. V was clipped by 1 base and J by 0 bases, with 3 bases between them. Methods used by the authors: Quantification of nucleated cells was approximated via reference gene primer amplification. Sequenced by immunoSEQ multiplex PCR; TCRdb stores in-frame clones only, minus some. V and J calls and clone size come straight from that table; D and trimming were deduced from the DNA. In the table there are about 160,000 clones, roughly 90% of which are singletons. The sample taken for sequencing was peripheral blood. The genes are TRBV14 and TRBJ1-1; D is uncertain. The source of this sequence is a man in his fifties or sixties with active or convalescent COVID-19. CDR3 nucleotides: TGTGCCAGCAGCCAAGGTATGAACACTGAAGCTTTCTTT. This sequence encodes CASSQGMNTEAFF.